The source of this T cell receptor (beta chain) is a study of blood T cell repertoires in COVID-19. The overall study: Donors in the United States, Italy and Spain gave samples during acute or convalescent COVID-19. From T cells, B-cell-depleted T cells, or PBMCs came the material, which was cDNA or gDNA.

V was clipped by 4 bases and J by 4 bases; unmatched bases: 13. The length of the CDR3 is 17 residues. The germline V gene encodes CDR1 MNHNS and CDR2 SASEGT. Original data processing: Reference gene primers were amplified, and this amplification served to estimate nucleated cell counts. Assay: immunoSEQ multiplex PCR; the TCRdb copy retains only in-frame clones and omits some. That table is the source of V, J and clone size, and D and trimming were worked out from the DNA. The repertoire holds about 200,000 clones, with around 83% as singletons. The receptor was isolated from a woman between 50 and 59 years old with acute or convalescent COVID-19. The chain uses TRBV6-1 and TRBJ1-5, with TRBD1 matching over 7 bases. The source material was peripheral blood. The CDR3 DNA follows: TGTGCCAGCAGTGCTCGGACAGGAGGGATATCAAATCAGCCCCAGCATTTT. Translation: CASSARTGGISNQPQHF.